This TCR beta chain was identified in a study of graft-versus-host responses after intestinal transplantation. Study summary: As for transplant type, recipients had multivisceral, liver-intestinal, or isolated intestinal grafts. Following induction with anti-thymocyte globulin, all recipients were given tacrolimus and steroids for roughly three years. Study-level findings and limits: GvH clones turned up in recipient marrow; some had shown up first in ileum or blood. Some patients had graft-donor T cell macrochimerism, and their allografts showed high graft-versus-host to host-versus-graft clonal ratios.

After removal of 4 bases from V and 5 bases from J, the junction contained 3 bases not matched to a gene. This CDR3 is built from 14 residues. The germline V gene encodes CDR1 WSHSY and CDR2 SAAADI. Intraepithelial plus lamina propria lymphocytes were released by processing graft tissue. As for this clone: Its specificity is not known.

TCRdb's copy holds only in-frame clones and misses some; the assay was immunoSEQ multiplex PCR. The sample holds about 15,000 clones; about 74% are singletons and the top ten take around 3%. The source was ileum tissue, collected 14 days after transplant. The chain links TRBV10-2 to TRBJ2-1, with 9 bases that match TRBD2. The source is a human patient who received an intestinal transplant, so some T cells may come from the graft donor. CDR3 amino acids: CASSATSGHNEQFF. The DNA for the CDR3 is TGCGCCAGCAGTGCGACTAGCGGCCACAATGAGCAGTTCTTC.